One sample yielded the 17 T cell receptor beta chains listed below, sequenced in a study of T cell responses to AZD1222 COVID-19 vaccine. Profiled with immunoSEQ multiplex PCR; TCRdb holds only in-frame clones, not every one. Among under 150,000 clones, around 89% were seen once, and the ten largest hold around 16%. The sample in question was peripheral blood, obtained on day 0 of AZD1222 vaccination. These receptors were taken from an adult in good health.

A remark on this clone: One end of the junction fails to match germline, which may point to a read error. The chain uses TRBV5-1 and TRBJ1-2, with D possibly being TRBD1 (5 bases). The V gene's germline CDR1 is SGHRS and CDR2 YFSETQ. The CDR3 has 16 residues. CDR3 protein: CASSLAGGPFNHGYTF. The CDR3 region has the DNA TGCGCCAGCAGCTTGGCCGGGGGTCCGTTTAACCATGGCTACACCTTC.

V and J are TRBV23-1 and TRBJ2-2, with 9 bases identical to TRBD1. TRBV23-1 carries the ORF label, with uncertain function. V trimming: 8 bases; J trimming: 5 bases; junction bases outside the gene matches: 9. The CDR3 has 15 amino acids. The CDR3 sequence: CASGRYRGRTGELFF. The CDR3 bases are TGCGCCAGCGGGCGATACAGGGGGCGGACCGGGGAGCTGTTTTTT.

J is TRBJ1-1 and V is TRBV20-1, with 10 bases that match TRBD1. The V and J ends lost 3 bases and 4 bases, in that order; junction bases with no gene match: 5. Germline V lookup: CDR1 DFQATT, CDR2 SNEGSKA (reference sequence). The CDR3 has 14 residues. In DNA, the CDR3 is TGCAGTGCTAGTTGGGACAGGGGCGGCACTGAAGCTTTCTTT. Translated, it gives CSASWDRGGTEAFF.

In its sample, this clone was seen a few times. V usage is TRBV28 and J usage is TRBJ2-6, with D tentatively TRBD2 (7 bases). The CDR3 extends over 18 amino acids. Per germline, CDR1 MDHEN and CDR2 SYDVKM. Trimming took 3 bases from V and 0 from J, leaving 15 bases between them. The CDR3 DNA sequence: TGTGCCAGCAGTTTTGAGGGGGGGGCGACCTCTGGGGCCAACGTCCTGACTTTC. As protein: CASSFEGGATSGANVLTF.

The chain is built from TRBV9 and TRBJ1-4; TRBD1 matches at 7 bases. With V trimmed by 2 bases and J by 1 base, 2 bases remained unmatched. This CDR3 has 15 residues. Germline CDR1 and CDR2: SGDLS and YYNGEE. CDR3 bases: TGTGCCAGCAGCGTCAGACAGGGAACTAATGAAAAACTGTTTTTT. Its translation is CASSVRQGTNEKLFF.

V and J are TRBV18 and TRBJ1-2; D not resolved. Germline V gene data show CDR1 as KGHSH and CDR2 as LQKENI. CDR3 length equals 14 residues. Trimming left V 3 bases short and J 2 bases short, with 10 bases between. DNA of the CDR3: TGTGCCAGCTCACCTAACGAACAGAACTATGGCTACACCTTC. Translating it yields CASSPNEQNYGYTF. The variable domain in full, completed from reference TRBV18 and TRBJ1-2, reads NAGVMQNPRHLVRRRGQEARLRCSPMKGHSHVYWYRQLPEEGLKFMVYLQKENIIDESGMPKERFSAEFPKEGPSILRIQQVVRGDSAAYFCASSPNEQNYGYTFGSGTRLTVV.

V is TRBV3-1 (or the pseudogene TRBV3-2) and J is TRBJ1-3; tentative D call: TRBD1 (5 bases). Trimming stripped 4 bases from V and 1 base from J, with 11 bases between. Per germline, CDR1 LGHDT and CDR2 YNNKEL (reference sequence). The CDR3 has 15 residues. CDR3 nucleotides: TGTGCCAGCAGCCTGAACGACAGATCTGGAAACACCATATATTTT. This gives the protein CASSLNDRSGNTIYF.

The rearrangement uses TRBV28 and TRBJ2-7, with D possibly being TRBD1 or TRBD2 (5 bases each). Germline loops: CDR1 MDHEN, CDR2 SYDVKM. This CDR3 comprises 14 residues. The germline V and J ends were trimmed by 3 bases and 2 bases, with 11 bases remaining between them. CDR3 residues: CASSLEGTPYEQYF. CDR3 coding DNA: TGTGCCAGCAGTTTGGAAGGGACCCCCTACGAGCAGTACTTC.

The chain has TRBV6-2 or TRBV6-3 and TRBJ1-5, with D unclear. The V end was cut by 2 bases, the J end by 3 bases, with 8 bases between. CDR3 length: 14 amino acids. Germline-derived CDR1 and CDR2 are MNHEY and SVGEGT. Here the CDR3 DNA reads TGTGCCAGCAGTTACCTGGGCACCAATCAGCCCCAGCATTTT. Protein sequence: CASSYLGTNQPQHF.

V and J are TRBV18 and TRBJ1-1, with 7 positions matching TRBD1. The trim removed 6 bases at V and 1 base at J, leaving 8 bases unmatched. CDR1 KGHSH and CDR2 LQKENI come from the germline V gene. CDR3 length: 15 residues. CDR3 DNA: TGTGCCAGCTCCCACAGACAGGGACCGAACACTGAAGCTTTCTTT. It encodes CASSHRQGPNTEAFF.

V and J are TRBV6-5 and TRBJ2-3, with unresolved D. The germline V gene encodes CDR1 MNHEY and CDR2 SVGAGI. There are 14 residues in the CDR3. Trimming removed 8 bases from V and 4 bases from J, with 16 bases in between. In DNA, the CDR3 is TGTGCCAGCTCAAGGGTCCGGCGTCCAGATACGCAGTATTTT. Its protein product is CASSRVRRPDTQYF.

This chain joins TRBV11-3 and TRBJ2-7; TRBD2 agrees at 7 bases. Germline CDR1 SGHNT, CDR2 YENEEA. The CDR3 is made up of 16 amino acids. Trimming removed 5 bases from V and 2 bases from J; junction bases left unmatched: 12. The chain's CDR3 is CASSEEGLPEPYEQYF. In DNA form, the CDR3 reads TGTGCCAGCAGCGAAGAGGGACTACCGGAACCCTACGAGCAGTACTTC.

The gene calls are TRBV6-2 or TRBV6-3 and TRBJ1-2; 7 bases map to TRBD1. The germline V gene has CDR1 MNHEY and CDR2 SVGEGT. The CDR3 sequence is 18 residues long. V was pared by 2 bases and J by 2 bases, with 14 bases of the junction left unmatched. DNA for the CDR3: TGTGCCAGCAGTTACGGCGTATCTTCCGACAGGGCAAACTATGGCTACACCTTC. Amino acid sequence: CASSYGVSSDRANYGYTF.

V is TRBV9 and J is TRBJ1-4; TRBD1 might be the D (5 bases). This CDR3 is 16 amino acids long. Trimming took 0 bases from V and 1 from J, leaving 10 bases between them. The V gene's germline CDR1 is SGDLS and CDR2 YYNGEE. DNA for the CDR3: TGTGCCAGCAGCGTAGGGTGGAGGGGAACTAATGAAAAACTGTTTTTT. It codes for CASSVGWRGTNEKLFF. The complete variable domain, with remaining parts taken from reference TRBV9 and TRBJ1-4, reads DSGVTQTPKHLITATGQRVTLRCSPRSGDLSVYWYQQSLDQGLQFLIQYYNGEERAKGNILERFSAQQFPDLHSELNLSSLELGDSALYFCASSVGWRGTNEKLFFGSGTQLSVL.

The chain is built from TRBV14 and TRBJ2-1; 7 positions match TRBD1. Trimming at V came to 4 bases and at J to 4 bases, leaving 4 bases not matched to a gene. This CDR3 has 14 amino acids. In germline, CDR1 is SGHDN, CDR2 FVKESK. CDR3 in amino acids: CASSPTGSYNEQFF. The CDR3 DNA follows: TGTGCCAGCAGCCCGACAGGGTCTTACAATGAGCAGTTCTTC.

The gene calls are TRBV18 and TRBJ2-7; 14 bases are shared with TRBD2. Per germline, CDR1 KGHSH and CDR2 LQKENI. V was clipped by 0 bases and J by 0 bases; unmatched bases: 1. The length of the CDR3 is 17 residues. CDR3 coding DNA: TGTGCCAGCTCACCACCCGGGACTAGCGGGAGCTCCTACGAGCAGTACTTC. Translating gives CASSPPGTSGSSYEQYF.

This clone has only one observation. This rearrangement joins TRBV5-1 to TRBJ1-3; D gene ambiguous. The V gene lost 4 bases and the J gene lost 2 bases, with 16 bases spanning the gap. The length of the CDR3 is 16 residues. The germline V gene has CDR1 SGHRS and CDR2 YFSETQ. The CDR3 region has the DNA TGCGCCAGCAGCCCCCTAACCGGAGGCCCTGGAAACACCATATATTTT. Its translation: CASSPLTGGPGNTIYF.